This TCR beta chain comes out of a study of cytotoxic CD8 clonotypes in ibrutinib-treated CLL. The overall study: Specimens for response were gathered following a median about a year of therapy, spanning 6 to 36. General observations from the study: While tracking circulating CD8+ T-cell counts, baseline clonality exceeded that of age-matched healthy donors. Clonality went higher at ibrutinib response and then dropped back toward baseline at progression.

Data came from immunoSEQ multiplex PCR; TCRdb stores just in-frame clones and leaves some out. This sample has about 85,000 clones; roughly 77% occur once, and the top ten carry approximately 5.1%. Note on this clone: Its antigen is currently unknown.

The germline V gene encodes CDR1 MGHRA and CDR2 YSYEKL. V lost 1 base and J 8 bases, leaving 23 bases between the germline ends. This CDR3 spans 17 amino acids. The J gene is TRBJ1-2, the V gene TRBV4-1, with D perhaps TRBD1 (5 bases). The sequence came from a human donor with chronic lymphocytic leukemia. Specimen: PBMCs, collected after 12 months of ibrutinib treatment. This CDR3 reads CASSQGQEVLGRGGYTF. The DNA of the CDR3 is TGCGCCAGCAGCCAAGGTCAAGAAGTTCTGGGTAGGGGAGGCTACACCTTC.